The sequence of this T cell receptor beta chain was determined in a study of PD-1 blockade in classical Hodgkin lymphoma. The assay was immunoSEQ multiplex PCR, and TCRdb's table has in-frame clones only and misses some. Among about a thousand clones listed, approximately 70% were seen once. Autologous stem cell transplantation was followed by relapse in every patient, and brentuximab vedotin exposure varied. From thawed PBMCs, magnetic negative selection was used to isolate the CD8+ T cells. With V trimmed by 0 bases and J by 4 bases, 5 bases remained unmatched. Germline loops: CDR1 SGDLS, CDR2 YYNGEE. CDR3 length equals 16 residues. Study-wide points: CD4+ TCR diversity rose significantly by C4D1, and CD8+ TCR diversity did not. The study reported lower baseline TCR diversity in newly diagnosed patients than in healthy donors.

Concerning this clone: The antigen is undetermined.

The receptor's source is a human donor with classical Hodgkin lymphoma. The chain uses TRBV9 and TRBJ1-1, with 11 nucleotides matching TRBD1. The sample consisted of CD8+ T cells from blood, taken at baseline. The CDR3 loop reads CASSVGDRGRGTEAFF. CDR3 bases: TGTGCCAGCAGCGTAGGGGACAGGGGGAGAGGCACTGAAGCTTTCTTT. The entire variable domain, with the rest obtained from reference TRBV9 and TRBJ1-1, is as follows: DSGVTQTPKHLITATGQRVTLRCSPRSGDLSVYWYQQSLDQGLQFLIQYYNGEERAKGNILERFSAQQFPDLHSELNLSSLELGDSALYFCASSVGDRGRGTEAFFGQGTRLTVV.